Listed here are 24 T cell receptor beta chains from one sample, sequenced in a study of CD8+CD57+ T cells in acquired aplastic anemia. CDR3 and TCR beta VDJ profiling relied on genomic DNA as the template. From the reads, TCRdb called clonotypes with MiXCR, one entry per CDR3 protein. The table shows under 250,000 distinct CDR3 sequences, with 30% to 35% occurring only once. The sequencing input was sorted CD4+, CD8+, or CD8+CD57+ T cells (not recorded which) from PBMCs. These receptors all come from a human donor in good health, serving as a control.

About this clonotype: This may be a read error, as it is one base from a much larger clone. This rearrangement joins TRBV10-3 to TRBJ2-7; D may be TRBD1 or TRBD2 (5 bases each). The CDR3 extends over 16 amino acids. CDR1 ENHRY and CDR2 SYGVKD come from the germline V gene. Trimming left V 3 bases short and J 3 bases short, with 18 bases between. The CDR3 protein is CAISDPGQGGGYEQYF. DNA of the CDR3: TGTGCCATCAGTGACCCCGGGCAGGGTGGGGGCTACGAGCAGTACTTC.

The chain carries TRBV24-1 and TRBJ2-3; D not resolved. The CDR3 spans 14 residues. V was shortened by 1 base and J by 0 bases, with 4 bases between the two germline ends. CDR1 is KGHDR and CDR2 is SFDVKD in the germline V gene. The CDR3 sequence: CATSDLRSTDTQYF. In DNA, the CDR3 is TGTGCCACCAGTGATTTACGTAGCACAGATACGCAGTATTTT.

The gene calls are TRBV20-1 and TRBJ2-5, with a tentative D call TRBD2 (7 bases). V was pared by 6 bases and J by 2 bases, with 13 bases between. The germline CDR1 and CDR2 sequences are DFQATT and SNEGSKA (reference sequence). The CDR3 consists of 13 residues. This CDR3 reads CSAAGGTQETQYF. The CDR3 region has the DNA TGCAGTGCCGCCGGGGGGACACAAGAGACCCAGTACTTC.

This clonotype was detected many times. The chain is built from TRBV29-1 and TRBJ1-2, with D tentatively TRBD1 (5 bases). Germline V gene sequence: CDR1 SQVTM, CDR2 ANQGSEA. V was pared by 3 bases and J by 4 bases, with 18 bases between. This CDR3 contains 15 residues. This chain's CDR3 is CSVDPVRAGSYGYTF. DNA for the CDR3: TGCAGCGTTGACCCGGTCAGGGCAGGGAGCTATGGCTACACCTTC.

V is TRBV10-1 and J is TRBJ2-1; 7 nucleotides line up with TRBD2. CDR1 and CDR2 (germline): WNHNN, SYGVQD (reference sequence). The ends lost 3 bases at V and 9 bases at J; junction bases unmatched: 8. This CDR3 contains 14 residues. In DNA, the CDR3 is TGCGCCAGCAGTGACTGGCGGGAGAGCGGTGAGCAGTTCTTC. This gives the protein CASSDWRESGEQFF.

This clonotype appeared a few times. Possible read error: a much larger clone is one base away. The chain has TRBV2 and TRBJ1-1, with a possible D match to TRBD1 (6 bases). CDR3 size: 14 residues. Germline CDR1 reads SNHLY; CDR2 reads FYNNEI. CDR3 nucleotide sequence: TGTGCCAGCAGAGGGGGACTTATGAACGCTGAAGCTTTCTTT. It encodes CASRGGLMNAEAFF.

Many counts were recorded for this clonotype. The chain combines TRBV20-1 with TRBJ2-7; D is ambiguous. Per the germline V gene, CDR1 is DFQATT and CDR2 is SNEGSKA (reference sequence). Between the trimmed V and J ends, which lost 6 bases and 2 bases, there was a span of 8 bases. CDR3 length: 11 amino acids. This chain's CDR3 is CSAGDTYEQYF. The CDR3, as DNA: TGCAGTGCGGGCGACACCTACGAGCAGTACTTC.

V is TRBV2 and J is TRBJ1-1, with D possibly TRBD1 on 5 matching bases. The germline V gene encodes CDR1 SNHLY and CDR2 FYNNEI. The V end lost 6 bases, the J end lost 10 bases, and 12 bases lay between the germline ends. This CDR3 comprises 11 residues. CDR3 amino acids: CASSPGDLAFF. The CDR3 DNA follows: TGTGCCAGCAGCCCGGGGGATCTAGCTTTCTTT.

This clonotype appeared once. This chain uses TRBV2 with TRBJ2-1, with D tentatively TRBD1 (6 bases). CDR3 length: 13 amino acids. The germline CDR1 and CDR2 sequences are SNHLY and FYNNEI. The V end was cut by 9 bases, the J end by 0 bases, with 9 bases between. DNA for the CDR3: TGTGCCAGAGGGACATCCTCCTACAATGAGCAGTTCTTC. The encoded protein is CARGTSSYNEQFF.

This rearrangement joins TRBV15 to TRBJ1-5; no clear D gene. The CDR3 length is 14 residues. CDR1 and CDR2 from the germline V gene are LNHNV and YYDKDF (reference sequence). The ends were cut back, 1 base at V and 1 base at J, with 5 bases in the middle. The CDR3, as DNA: TGTGCCACCAGCAGAGGTTTCAGCAATCAGCCCCAGCATTTT. This encodes CATSRGFSNQPQHF. Using reference TRBV15 and TRBJ1-5 for the parts outside the CDR3, the full variable domain is DAMVIQNPRYQVTQFGKPVTLSCSQTLNHNVMYWYQQKSSQAPKLLFHYYDKDFNNEADTPDNFQSRRPNTSFCFLDIRSPGLGDTAMYLCATSRGFSNQPQHFGDGTRLSIL.

The chain employs TRBV7-9 and TRBJ1-2; D ambiguous. The V gene's germline CDR1 is SEHNR and CDR2 FQNEAQ (reference sequence). The V and J ends lost 0 bases and 6 bases respectively, with 14 bases between them. The CDR3 has 15 residues. Here the CDR3 DNA reads TGTGCCAGCAGCTTAGCGCTGGCGAGGGATCATGGCTACACCTTC. This gives the protein CASSLALARDHGYTF. The whole variable domain, remainder taken from reference TRBV7-9 and TRBJ1-2, is DTGVSQNPRHKITKRGQNVTFRCDPISEHNRLYWYRQTLGQGPEFLTYFQNEAQLEKSRLLSDRFSAERPKGSFSTLEIQRTEQGDSAMYLCASSLALARDHGYTFGSGTRLTVV.

V is TRBV9 and J is TRBJ2-1; the D is unclear. Germline V gene sequence: CDR1 SGDLS, CDR2 YYNGEE. The CDR3 has 12 amino acids. The V end was cut by 0 bases, the J end by 6 bases, with 4 bases between. This CDR3 is CASSVGSNEQFF. CDR3 in DNA: TGTGCCAGCAGCGTAGGTAGCAATGAGCAGTTCTTC.

The gene calls are TRBV30 and TRBJ1-5; D perhaps matches TRBD1 (5 bases). The germline V gene encodes CDR1 GTSNPN and CDR2 SVGIG (reference sequence). The V end was cut by 0 bases, the J end by 3 bases, with 9 bases between. CDR3 size: 14 residues. As DNA, the CDR3 is TGTGCCTGGAGTGTTCTGGACATCAATCAGCCCCAGCATTTT. Translating gives CAWSVLDINQPQHF.

The rearrangement links TRBV7-2 to TRBJ2-7; D may be TRBD1 or TRBD2 (5 bases each). With 1 base removed from V and 6 bases from J, the gap between germline ends came to 10 bases. This CDR3 comprises 13 residues. CDR1 is SGHTA, CDR2 FQGNSA, per germline. The CDR3 is CASSLGGAGEQYF. The DNA for the CDR3 is TGTGCCAGCAGCTTAGGAGGGGCTGGCGAGCAGTACTTC.

This clonotype was counted at least ten times. V is TRBV12-3 or TRBV12-4 and J is TRBJ2-3; D might be TRBD1 (6 bases). CDR3 length: 15 residues. Trimming stripped 6 bases from V and 2 bases from J, with 15 bases between. CDR3 sequence (DNA): TGTGCCAGCAGCTTGGGGGACACAGCCACAGATACGCAGTATTTT. Its translation is CASSLGDTATDTQYF.

This clonotype was counted ten times or more. The chain joins TRBV12-3 or TRBV12-4 to TRBJ1-5, with TRBD1 identical over 9 bases. This CDR3 is 14 amino acids long. The ends lost 6 bases at V and 7 bases at J; junction bases unmatched: 7. The CDR3 nucleotides are TGTGCCAGCAGCCAGACAGGGGGATCACAGCCCCAGCATTTT. Residues: CASSQTGGSQPQHF.

This clonotype has ten or more counts. This chain uses TRBV2 with TRBJ2-5; TRBD1 or TRBD2 may be the D gene (6 bases each). The germline gives CDR1 SNHLY, CDR2 FYNNEI. V lost 5 bases to trimming and J lost 7 bases, with 17 bases between them. This CDR3 is 14 amino acids long. The CDR3 region is CASSSGAAYRTQYF. As DNA, the CDR3 is TGTGCCAGCAGTTCGGGGGCGGCCTATCGGACCCAGTACTTC.

The chain employs TRBV7-9 and TRBJ1-3, with TRBD1 matching over 8 bases. The CDR3 length is 16 residues. The V gene's germline CDR1 is SEHNR and CDR2 FQNEAQ (reference sequence). The trim removed 5 bases at V and 3 bases at J, leaving 9 bases unmatched. CDR3 in amino acids: CASSRTETGGGNTIYF. Written as DNA, the CDR3 is TGTGCCAGCAGCCGAACAGAAACAGGGGGTGGAAACACCATATATTTT.

This clonotype has only a few counts. The V call is TRBV6-5, the J call TRBJ2-7; D possibly corresponds to TRBD2 (6 bases). V was clipped by 4 bases and J by 0 bases, with 19 bases between them. Germline CDR1 is MNHEY and CDR2 is SVGAGI. The CDR3 covers 17 residues. The CDR3 DNA follows: TGTGCCAGCAGTTTTACGTGGGACTCCCAAAGCTCCTACGAGCAGTACTTC. Translated: CASSFTWDSQSSYEQYF.

At least ten counts were recorded for this clonotype. V gene TRBV15 combines with J gene TRBJ2-2, with D tentatively TRBD2 (5 bases). V was pared by 0 bases and J by 4 bases, with 21 bases between. Looked up from germline, CDR1 is LNHNV and CDR2 is YYDKDF (reference sequence). The CDR3 covers 19 residues. The chain's CDR3 is CATSRDYIAWTVRTGELFF. The CDR3 coding sequence is TGTGCCACCAGCAGAGATTATATCGCCTGGACTGTGCGCACCGGGGAGCTGTTTTTT.

The chain combines TRBV25-1 with TRBJ2-5, with 7 bases lining up with TRBD1. Per germline, CDR1 MGHDK and CDR2 SYGVNS. J was trimmed by 1 base and V by 6 bases; bases with no gene match: 8. This CDR3 region has 15 residues. CDR3 region: CASRWTGASQETQYF. CDR3 nucleotide sequence: TGTGCCAGCAGGTGGACAGGCGCCAGCCAAGAGACCCAGTACTTC.

The chain employs TRBV29-1 and TRBJ2-3, with 11 bases matching TRBD2. CDR1 and CDR2 from the germline V gene are SQVTM and ANQGSEA. V was pared by 3 bases and J by 1 base, with 6 bases of the junction left unmatched. This CDR3 is built from 16 residues. CDR3 sequence (DNA): TGCAGCGTTGAGGGGACTAGCGGCCTCGGCACAGATACGCAGTATTTT. Translating it yields CSVEGTSGLGTDTQYF.

This chain links TRBV25-1 with TRBJ1-4; maybe TRBD1 (5 bases). V was cut by 6 bases and J by 7 bases, with 15 bases left in between. This CDR3 is 14 amino acids long. Germline V gene sequence: CDR1 MGHDK, CDR2 SYGVNS. The CDR3 bases are TGTGCCAGCAGCCTCAGGGCTACGGCTGAAAAACTGTTTTTT. As protein: CASSLRATAEKLFF. The variable domain in full, with the rest retrieved from reference TRBV25-1 and TRBJ1-4, is EADIYQTPRYLVIGTGKKITLECSQTMGHDKMYWYQQDPGMELHLIHYSYGVNSTEKGDLSSESTVSRIRTEHFPLTLESARPSHTSQYLCASSLRATAEKLFFGSGTQLSVL.

This clonotype was picked up many times. The chain has TRBV9 and TRBJ2-7; unclear D gene. The CDR3 runs to 14 residues. V was cut by 0 bases and J by 1 base, with 8 bases left in between. Germline V gene data show CDR1 as SGDLS and CDR2 as YYNGEE. DNA for the CDR3: TGTGCCAGCAGCGTAGAAAGGTTTTCCTACGAGCAGTACTTC. Translation: CASSVERFSYEQYF.